This TCR beta chain stems from a study of blood T cell repertoires in COVID-19. On the study more broadly: The United States, Italy and Spain supplied acute and convalescent COVID-19 samples. PBMCs, B-cell-depleted T cells, or T cells were the source of the cDNA or gDNA that made up the material.

Study processing details: The assay estimated nucleated cells by amplifying reference gene primers. Profiled with immunoSEQ multiplex PCR; TCRdb holds only in-frame clones, not every one. V and J calls and clone size are those listed in that table; D and trimming were worked out from the DNA. Among 150,000 to 200,000 clones listed, roughly nine tenths were seen once. The CDR3 is 14 residues long. CDR1 and CDR2 (germline): SGHVS, FQNEAQ. Trimming removed 4 bases at V and 4 bases at J, with 14 bases between. Participant-given clinical history determined each cohort assignment. The chain couples TRBV7-8 to TRBJ2-7; D not certain. The receptor comes from a woman under 40 who had recovered from COVID-19. Material for sequencing was PBMCs or T cells enriched from blood (not recorded which). CDR3 loop: CASSSQPAYYEQYF. CDR3 in DNA: TGTGCCAGCAGCTCACAACCCGCTTATTACGAGCAGTACTTC.